Listed below are T cell receptor beta chains from one sample, sequenced in a study of blood T cell repertoires in COVID-19. Here immunoSEQ multiplex PCR was the method, and the copy in TCRdb shows in-frame clones only, minus some. The data show tens of thousands of clones, 85% to 90% seen once. The sample was peripheral blood. Receptors were obtained from a man aged 45-65 years with active COVID-19. Both conserved end residues are part of each CDR3. The D gene is left open where the match is weak. The listing skips clone size in some rows; elsewhere it reads once, few, many or a size class.

j_gene | abundance | len | d_gene | v_gene | CDR3aa | CDR3nt
TRBJ2-7 | . | 16 | TRBD1 | TRBV7-2 | CASSPRTGTGSDEQYF | TGTGCCAGCAGCCCGAGAACCGGGACAGGGTCAGACGAGCAGTACTTC
TRBJ1-1 | . | 14 | . | TRBV18 | CASSPRTENTEAFF | TGTGCCAGCTCACCACGGACAGAGAACACTGAAGCTTTCTTT
TRBJ2-1 | . | 17 | . | TRBV5-6 | CASSLVTVRVPYNEQFF | TGTGCCAGCAGCTTGGTAACAGTGAGGGTCCCCTACAATGAGCAGTTCTTC
TRBJ2-5 | few | 15 | TRBD1 | TRBV7-8 | CASSGYRDRGKTQYF | TGTGCCAGCAGCGGATACCGGGACAGGGGAAAGACCCAGTACTTC
TRBJ2-7 | . | 15 | . | TRBV6-1 | CASSEALLRGNEQYF | TGTGCCAGCAGTGAAGCCCTCCTCCGAGGCAACGAGCAGTACTTC
TRBJ2-6 | . | 17 | TRBD1 | TRBV6-1 | CASSVGQGASGANVLTF | TGTGCCAGCAGTGTAGGACAGGGGGCTTCTGGGGCCAACGTCCTGACTTTC
TRBJ1-2 | few | 13 | . | TRBV2 | CASSRSLDYGYTF | TGTGCCAGCAGTAGGAGTTTGGACTATGGCTACACCTTC
TRBJ2-1 | . | 18 | . | TRBV9 | CASSDYGGGGVSYNEQFF | TGTGCCAGCAGCGACTATGGGGGAGGCGGGGTATCCTACAATGAGCAGTTCTTC
TRBJ2-3 | . | 16 | TRBD1 | TRBV10-3 | CAISAGAGGGTDTQYF | TGTGCCATCAGTGCCGGTGCAGGGGGTGGGACAGATACGCAGTATTTT
TRBJ2-3 | . | 16 | TRBD2 | TRBV9 | CASSGLDGRPADTQYF | TGTGCCAGCAGCGGGTTGGACGGGAGGCCCGCAGATACGCAGTATTTT
TRBJ1-5 | . | 12 | . | TRBV10-3 | CAISDGDQPQHF | TGTGCCATCAGTGATGGAGATCAGCCCCAGCATTTT
TRBJ1-2 | once | 16 | TRBD1 | TRBV18 | CASSPTTGVEGSGYTF | TGTGCCAGCTCACCTACGACAGGGGTTGAGGGAAGTGGCTACACCTTC
TRBJ2-1 | . | 15 | . | TRBV19 | CASKETGILYNEQFF | TGTGCCAGTAAAGAGACAGGTATATTATACAATGAGCAGTTCTTC
TRBJ1-4 | . | 15 | . | TRBV6-5 | CASSYSVATNEKLFF | TGTGCCAGCAGTTACTCGGTAGCAACTAATGAAAAACTGTTTTTT
TRBJ2-5 | . | 13 | . | TRBV12-3/TRBV12-4 | CASSIAGAKTQYF | TGTGCCAGCAGCATAGCCGGCGCGAAGACCCAGTACTTC
TRBJ1-3 | . | 14 | . | TRBV9 | CASATDVSGNTIYF | TGTGCCAGCGCGACAGATGTATCTGGAAACACCATATATTTT
TRBJ2-3 | . | 17 | . | TRBV15 | CATSRDLSGSIADTQYF | TGTGCCACCAGCAGAGATCTGAGTGGTAGTATCGCAGATACGCAGTATTTT
TRBJ1-4 | . | 14 | . | TRBV5-6 | CASSTVATNEKLFF | TGTGCCAGCAGCACGGTAGCAACTAATGAAAAACTGTTTTTT
TRBJ2-3 | . | 16 | TRBD1 | TRBV19 | CASSATPGQYRDTQYF | TGTGCCAGTAGTGCCACCCCGGGACAGTACCGAGATACGCAGTATTTT
TRBJ1-1 | . | 16 | . | TRBV19 | CASTYLAGAGNTEAFF | TGTGCCAGTACCTACCTGGCAGGGGCAGGGAACACTGAAGCTTTCTTT
TRBJ2-6 | . | 14 | . | TRBV20-1 | CSASRQAGANVLTF | TGCAGTGCTAGTCGGCAGGCTGGGGCCAACGTCCTGACTTTC
TRBJ1-6 | . | 15 | . | TRBV5-6 | CASSLSAGYNSPLHF | TGTGCCAGCAGCTTGTCGGCAGGGTATAATTCACCCCTCCACTTT
TRBJ2-1 | . | 12 | . | TRBV24-1 | CATSDLQAEQFF | TGTGCCACCAGTGATTTGCAAGCTGAGCAGTTCTTC
TRBJ2-1 | . | 14 | . | TRBV11-1 | CASTNLRRGNEQFF | TGTGCCAGCACCAACCTTCGACGAGGGAATGAGCAGTTCTTC
TRBJ1-1 | . | 18 | TRBD1 | TRBV3-1/TRBV3-2 | CASSQVEGTGGVNTEAFF | TGTGCCAGCAGCCAAGTGGAAGGGACAGGGGGCGTGAACACTGAAGCTTTCTTT
TRBJ2-7 | . | 13 | TRBD1 | TRBV7-9 | CASSRDRQYEQYF | TGTGCCAGCAGTAGGGACAGACAGTACGAGCAGTACTTC
TRBJ2-1 | once | 14 | . | TRBV2 | CASTEGISYNEQFF | TGTGCCAGCACGGAGGGGATCTCCTACAATGAGCAGTTCTTC
TRBJ2-3 | . | 17 | TRBD2 | TRBV4-1 | CASSQDGGLAGDDTQYF | TGCGCCAGCAGCCAAGATGGGGGACTAGCGGGCGATGATACGCAGTATTTT
TRBJ1-1 | few | 16 | . | TRBV5-8 | CASSRGDGLMNTEAFF | TGTGCCAGCAGCCGGGGGGACGGACTCATGAACACTGAAGCTTTCTTT
TRBJ2-2 | few | 21 | TRBD1 | TRBV3-1/TRBV3-2 | CASSLHPTPQGVYVGTGELFF | TGTGCCAGCAGCCTACACCCAACCCCACAGGGGGTTTATGTTGGGACCGGGGAGCTGTTTTTT
TRBJ2-1 | . | 16 | TRBD2 | TRBV5-1 | CASSLAGIAGGPEQFF | TGCGCCAGCAGCTTGGCCGGTATAGCGGGAGGGCCGGAGCAGTTCTTC
TRBJ2-2 | . | 17 | TRBD2 | TRBV18 | CASSPSLAEPNTGELFF | TGTGCCAGCTCACCATCCCTAGCGGAGCCGAACACCGGGGAGCTGTTTTTT
TRBJ2-4 | few | 16 | TRBD1 | TRBV9 | CASSDRQGLAKNIQYF | TGTGCCAGCAGCGATCGACAGGGGCTAGCCAAAAACATTCAGTACTTC
TRBJ2-7 | . | 15 | . | TRBV27 | CASKRGTPSSYEQYF | TGTGCCAGCAAACGAGGGACTCCCAGCTCCTACGAGCAGTACTTC
TRBJ1-1 | . | 16 | TRBD1 | TRBV6-1 | CASSGSLGTGGTEAFF | TGTGCCAGCAGTGGTTCCCTTGGGACAGGGGGCACTGAAGCTTTCTTT
TRBJ1-1 | few | 16 | TRBD1 | TRBV5-1 | CASSFQTGVRDTEAFF | TGCGCCAGCAGCTTTCAGACAGGGGTTCGTGACACTGAAGCTTTCTTT
TRBJ2-1 | . | 13 | . | TRBV5-1 | CASSLAGSNEQFF | TGCGCCAGCAGCTTGGCCGGGAGCAATGAGCAGTTCTTC
TRBJ2-4 | . | 12 | TRBD1 | TRBV5-1 | CASSGQGDLQYF | TGCGCCAGCAGCGGACAGGGAGACCTTCAGTACTTC
TRBJ2-2 | . | 14 | . | TRBV6-5 | CASSYYTNTGELFF | TGTGCCAGCAGTTACTATACTAACACCGGGGAGCTGTTTTTT
TRBJ1-4 | . | 16 | . | TRBV5-7 | CASSVGAGARGEKLFF | TGTGCCAGCAGCGTCGGGGCAGGGGCGAGGGGGGAAAAACTGTTTTTT
TRBJ2-3 | . | 16 | TRBD1 | TRBV7-9 | CATDKGAGGGTDTQYF | TGTGCCACCGACAAAGGCGCAGGGGGCGGTACAGATACGCAGTATTTT
TRBJ1-5 | . | 15 | . | TRBV6-5 | CASSYSQYSNQPQHF | TGTGCCAGCAGTTACTCCCAGTATAGCAATCAGCCCCAGCATTTT
TRBJ2-5 | few | 14 | . | TRBV12-2 | CASRQHRGPETQYF | TGTGCAAGTCGCCAACACAGGGGGCCGGAGACCCAGTACTTC
TRBJ2-1 | . | 15 | TRBD2 | TRBV7-9 | CASSLDSGGGFEQFF | TGTGCCAGCAGCTTAGATTCGGGCGGGGGGTTTGAGCAGTTCTTC
TRBJ1-2 | . | 12 | TRBD1 | TRBV27 | CASSDRVHGYTF | TGTGCCAGCAGTGACAGGGTTCATGGCTACACCTTC
TRBJ2-3 | . | 17 | . | TRBV5-8 | CASSFRGFTALTDTQYF | TGTGCCAGCAGCTTTCGTGGGTTTACAGCCCTTACAGATACGCAGTATTTT
TRBJ2-5 | . | 14 | . | TRBV29-1 | CILSRRRGRETQYF | TGCATTTTGTCCAGGAGGAGGGGGCGAGAGACCCAGTACTTC
TRBJ2-1 | . | 17 | TRBD2 | TRBV7-9 | CASQGGRASGRGSEQFF | TGTGCCAGTCAGGGGGGTAGGGCTAGCGGGAGAGGGTCTGAGCAGTTCTTC
TRBJ1-5 | once | 17 | TRBD1 | TRBV28 | CASSLGGTGDSNQPQHF | TGTGCCAGCAGTTTAGGGGGGACAGGAGACAGCAATCAGCCCCAGCATTTT
TRBJ2-3 | . | 15 | . | TRBV19 | CASSIDSGSTDTQYF | TGTGCCAGTAGTATAGATTCGGGGAGCACAGATACGCAGTATTTT
TRBJ2-3 | . | 15 | TRBD2 | TRBV6-5 | CASSPGGPRTDTQYF | TGTGCCAGCAGTCCGGGGGGGCCGAGAACAGATACGCAGTATTTT
TRBJ2-7 | . | 15 | TRBD1 | TRBV28 | CASSFSGQDSYEQYF | TGTGCCAGCAGTTTTTCGGGACAGGACTCCTACGAGCAGTACTTC
TRBJ1-6 | few | 15 | TRBD1 | TRBV4-1 | CASSQTTGGRLPLHF | TGCGCCAGCAGCCAAACAACAGGGGGGCGACTACCCCTCCACTTT